The rows below give T cell receptor beta chains drawn from one sample of a study of blood T cell repertoires in COVID-19. Some clones are missing from TCRdb's copy, which holds only in-frame ones; the method was immunoSEQ multiplex PCR. The sample contains about 220,000 clones, around 83% of which appear only once. Sequencing was carried out using peripheral blood. Source of these receptors: a woman of 80 years or more with COVID-19, enrolled during active disease. Each CDR3 is given with its conserved first and last residue. A D gene is named only where the DNA matches it firmly. The size of a clone is reported for some rows only, either as once, few or many, or as a class for expanded clones.

clone_size	d_call	v_call	j_call	cdr3_aa	cdr3_nt
-	TRBD1	TRBV7-8	TRBJ1-1	CASSPWDRGKGTEAFF	TGTGCCAGCAGCCCTTGGGACAGGGGAAAGGGAACTGAAGCTTTCTTT
-	-	TRBV23-1	TRBJ1-1	CASSHGHLNTEAFF	TGCGCCAGCAGTCACGGACACCTAAACACTGAAGCTTTCTTT
-	TRBD2	TRBV3-1/TRBV3-2	TRBJ2-5	CASSRTSGGAGETQYF	TGTGCCAGCAGCCGGACTAGCGGGGGGGCCGGTGAGACCCAGTACTTC
-	-	TRBV6-5	TRBJ2-5	CASSYVPGSGTQYF	TGTGCCAGCAGTTATGTCCCGGGGTCGGGGACCCAGTACTTC
-	-	TRBV5-1	TRBJ2-5	CASSLGGGAVWETQYF	TGCGCCAGCAGCTTGGGCGGCGGGGCGGTTTGGGAGACCCAGTACTTC
once	-	TRBV5-6	TRBJ1-4	CASSSLGSLNEKLFF	TGTGCCAGCAGCTCCCTCGGGAGTCTTAATGAAAAACTGTTTTTT
-	TRBD1	TRBV24-1	TRBJ1-5	CATQEGQGNQPQHF	TGTGCCACACAAGAAGGACAGGGGAATCAGCCCCAGCATTTT
-	TRBD1	TRBV5-4	TRBJ2-7	CASSFGTGTSYEQYF	TGTGCCAGCAGCTTTGGGACAGGGACATCCTACGAGCAGTACTTC
few	-	TRBV6-6	TRBJ1-1	CASSPDRVNTEAFF	TGTGCCAGCAGCCCCGACAGAGTGAACACTGAAGCTTTCTTT
-	TRBD1	TRBV20-1	TRBJ2-1	CSALDRVRQFF	TGCAGTGCCTTGGACAGGGTTCGGCAGTTCTTC
-	TRBD2	TRBV7-2	TRBJ2-7	CASRSAGGPAYEQYF	TGTGCCAGCAGATCAGCGGGAGGGCCGGCCTACGAGCAGTACTTC
-	TRBD1	TRBV7-2	TRBJ1-3	CASSLRGQAGNTIYF	TGTGCCAGCAGCTTACGAGGACAGGCTGGAAACACCATATATTTT
-	-	TRBV6-5	TRBJ2-2	CASSYERGTGELFF	TGTGCCAGCAGTTACGAAAGGGGTACCGGGGAGCTGTTTTTT
-	-	TRBV18	TRBJ1-1	CASSPLEANTEAFF	TGTGCCAGCTCACCGCTGGAGGCGAACACTGAAGCTTTCTTT
few	TRBD2	TRBV7-8	TRBJ2-5	CASSLEAGAGETQYF	TGTGCCAGCAGCTTAGAAGCGGGGGCCGGAGAGACCCAGTACTTC
-	TRBD1	TRBV7-9	TRBJ2-2	CASSLGQGTGELFF	TGTGCCAGCAGCTTGGGACAGGGGACCGGGGAGCTGTTTTTT
few	TRBD1	TRBV11-2	TRBJ2-7	CASSLGAGTVTYEQYF	TGTGCCAGCAGCTTAGGGGCCGGGACAGTGACCTACGAGCAGTACTTC
-	-	TRBV6-2/TRBV6-3	TRBJ1-1	CASSPTLGKGQNTEAFF	TGTGCCAGCAGTCCCACACTCGGGAAGGGACAGAACACTGAAGCTTTCTTT
-	TRBD1	TRBV28	TRBJ1-1	CAIKGQGVEAFF	TGTGCCATAAAGGGACAGGGGGTTGAAGCTTTCTTT
once	-	TRBV5-1	TRBJ1-6	CASSLLPGDNSPLHF	TGCGCCAGCAGCTTGCTTCCCGGGGATAATTCACCCCTCCACTTT
many	TRBD1	TRBV15	TRBJ1-5	CATSRIRAGGEPQHF	TGTGCCACCAGCAGGATACGGGCAGGGGGCGAGCCCCAGCATTTT
-	TRBD1	TRBV3-1/TRBV3-2	TRBJ1-6	CASSPGQLNSPLHF	TGTGCCAGCAGCCCGGGACAGCTTAATTCACCCCTCCACTTT
once	-	TRBV29-1	TRBJ1-1	CSVEVPLSRNTEAFF	TGCAGCGTTGAAGTCCCCCTGAGCCGGAACACTGAAGCTTTCTTT
-	TRBD2	TRBV20-1	TRBJ2-3	CSASGRSGNADTQYF	TGCAGTGCTAGTGGACGTAGCGGGAACGCAGATACGCAGTATTTT
once	TRBD1	TRBV5-4	TRBJ2-7	CASSVGTGGGLPYEQYF	TGTGCCAGCAGCGTAGGGACAGGGGGCGGGCTTCCCTACGAGCAGTACTTC
-	-	TRBV27	TRBJ1-4	CASSITRGEKLFF	TGTGCCAGCAGTATCACCCGCGGGGAAAAACTGTTTTTT
-	-	TRBV9	TRBJ2-7	CASSAGPTNSYEQYF	TGTGCCAGCAGTGCGGGTCCTACTAATTCCTACGAGCAGTACTTC
-	TRBD2	TRBV5-1	TRBJ2-1	CASSFGGRGTSGSNEQFF	TGCGCCAGCAGCTTCGGGGGTAGAGGGACTAGCGGGAGCAATGAGCAGTTCTTC
-	TRBD1	TRBV20-1	TRBJ1-6	CSASGTGRENSPLHF	TGCAGTGCTAGTGGGACAGGGAGGGAGAATTCACCCCTCCACTTT
-	TRBD1	TRBV3-1/TRBV3-2	TRBJ2-3	CASSPRQGATDTQYF	TGTGCCAGCAGCCCTCGCCAGGGGGCAACAGATACGCAGTATTTT
once	TRBD1	TRBV18	TRBJ1-1	CASSQQDREAFF	TGTGCCAGCTCCCAACAGGACAGGGAAGCTTTCTTT
-	-	TRBV30	TRBJ1-5	CAWSPGVQPQHF	TGTGCCTGGAGCCCAGGGGTCCAGCCCCAGCATTTT
-	-	TRBV7-8	TRBJ2-5	CASSLRSVGGAGETQYF	TGTGCCAGCAGCTTACGGTCGGTGGGGGGGGCCGGAGAGACCCAGTACTTC
-	-	TRBV2	TRBJ2-3	CASSAPPAVGGTDTQYF	TGTGCCAGCAGTGCTCCACCGGCGGTAGGTGGCACAGATACGCAGTATTTT
-	-	TRBV30	TRBJ2-5	CAWSGRGLRETQYF	TGTGCCTGGAGTGGACGGGGGTTAAGGGAGACCCAGTACTTC
-	-	TRBV5-4	TRBJ1-1	CASSGQTGMNTEAFF	TGTGCCAGCAGCGGCCAGACGGGAATGAACACTGAAGCTTTCTTT
once	-	TRBV30	TRBJ1-1	CAWSVHRATEAFF	TGTGCCTGGAGTGTACACAGGGCCACTGAAGCTTTCTTT
-	-	TRBV7-8	TRBJ1-5	CASSLEGRYSNQPQHF	TGTGCCAGCAGCTTAGAAGGGAGGTATAGCAATCAGCCCCAGCATTTT
-	TRBD2	TRBV15	TRBJ2-3	CATSRVGLGGDTQYF	TGTGCCACCAGCAGAGTAGGTCTGGGGGGGGATACGCAGTATTTT
-	-	TRBV27	TRBJ1-1	CASSLRGGNTEAFF	TGTGCCAGCAGCCTCAGAGGGGGGAACACTGAAGCTTTCTTT
-	-	TRBV6-2/TRBV6-3	TRBJ1-5	CASSRLQNQPQHF	TGTGCCAGCAGTCGACTGCAGAATCAGCCCCAGCATTTT
-	-	TRBV5-1	TRBJ1-1	CASSLGPGEYTEAFF	TGCGCCAGCAGCTTGGGTCCAGGGGAATACACTGAAGCTTTCTTT
once	-	TRBV6-2/TRBV6-3	TRBJ1-2	CASSPGGHGYTF	TGTGCCAGCAGCCCCGGGGGGCATGGCTACACCTTC
-	-	TRBV5-1	TRBJ2-6	CASMRDTSGANVLTF	TGCGCCAGCATGAGGGATACATCTGGGGCCAACGTCCTGACTTTC
-	-	TRBV27	TRBJ1-2	CASSFGISGGYTF	TGTGCCAGCAGTTTCGGGATCTCCGGTGGCTACACCTTC
-	TRBD1	TRBV19	TRBJ1-2	CASSNPGQGNYGYTF	TGTGCCAGTAGTAATCCGGGACAGGGGAACTATGGCTACACCTTC
-	-	TRBV7-7	TRBJ1-1	CASSPLEGRTEAFF	TGTGCTAGCAGCCCCCTAGAGGGCAGGACTGAAGCTTTCTTT
-	-	TRBV27	TRBJ1-5	CASSLSWQGYQPQHF	TGTGCCAGCAGTTTATCGTGGCAGGGGTACCAGCCCCAGCATTTT
-	-	TRBV15	TRBJ2-2	CATSRGTSFAGELFF	TGTGCCACCAGCAGAGGAACTAGCTTCGCCGGGGAGCTGTTTTTT